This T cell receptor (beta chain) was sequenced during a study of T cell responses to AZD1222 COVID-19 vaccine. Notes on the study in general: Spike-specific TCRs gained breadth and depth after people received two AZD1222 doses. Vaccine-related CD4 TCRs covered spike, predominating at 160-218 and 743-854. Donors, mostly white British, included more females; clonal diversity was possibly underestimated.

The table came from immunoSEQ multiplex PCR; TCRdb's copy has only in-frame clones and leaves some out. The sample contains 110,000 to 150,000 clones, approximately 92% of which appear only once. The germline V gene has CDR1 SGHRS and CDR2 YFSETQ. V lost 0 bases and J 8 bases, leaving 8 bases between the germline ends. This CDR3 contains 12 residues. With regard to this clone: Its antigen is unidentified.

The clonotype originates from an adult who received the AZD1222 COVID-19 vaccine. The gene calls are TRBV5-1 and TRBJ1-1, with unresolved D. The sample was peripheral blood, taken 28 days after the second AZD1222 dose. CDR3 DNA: TGCGCCAGCAGCTTGGAAGGGTTAGAAGCTTTCTTT. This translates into CASSLEGLEAFF.